The 25 T cell receptor beta chains below come from one sample, sequenced in a study of radiotherapy plus CTLA-4 blockade in lung cancer. Profiling relied on immunoSEQ multiplex PCR, and the TCRdb table lists in-frame clones only, not all of them. Of roughly 88,000 clones listed, 83% are singletons. Source: peripheral blood, taken from a patient treated with radiotherapy plus ipilimumab. The receptors were gathered from a human donor with non-small cell lung cancer who had stable disease on radiotherapy plus ipilimumab.

The chain employs TRBV15 and TRBJ2-3; TRBD2 matches 11 bases. The CDR3 consists of 18 residues. Germline values: CDR1 LNHNV, CDR2 YYDKDF (reference sequence). V shed 2 bases and J 6 bases; nucleotides not matched to a gene: 13. CDR3 residues: CATSRLSRGTSGSDTQYF. The CDR3 nucleotides read TGTGCCACCAGCAGATTATCGCGGGGAACTAGCGGGAGTGATACGCAGTATTTT. Combining the CDR3 with reference TRBV15 and TRBJ2-3 gives the whole variable domain DAMVIQNPRYQVTQFGKPVTLSCSQTLNHNVMYWYQQKSSQAPKLLFHYYDKDFNNEADTPDNFQSRRPNTSFCFLDIRSPGLGDTAMYLCATSRLSRGTSGSDTQYFGPGTRLTVL.

The chain uses TRBV7-3 and TRBJ2-3, with D possibly being TRBD1 or TRBD2 (6 bases each). The V gene lost 4 bases and the J gene lost 1 base, with 9 bases spanning the gap. The CDR3 runs to 14 residues. Germline CDR1 reads SGHTA; CDR2 reads FQGTGA. Here the CDR3 reads CASSSRGGTDTQYF. The CDR3, as DNA: TGTGCCAGCAGCTCTAGGGGGGGCACAGATACGCAGTATTTT.

V is TRBV2 and J is TRBJ2-5, with D perhaps given as TRBD1 or TRBD2 (5 bases each). V shed 7 bases and J shed 3 bases, with 9 bases lying between them. Per germline, CDR1 SNHLY and CDR2 FYNNEI. The CDR3 runs to 12 residues. The CDR3 sequence: CASKRDEETQYF. CDR3 sequence (DNA): TGTGCCAGCAAGAGGGACGAAGAGACCCAGTACTTC.

V is TRBV9 and J is TRBJ2-1; 12 bases match TRBD1. The CDR3 consists of 17 residues. From germline, CDR1 is SGDLS and CDR2 YYNGEE. After removal of 3 bases from V and 2 bases from J, the junction contained 6 bases not matched to a gene. CDR3 sequence reads: CASSAGTGGPTYNEQFF. Written as DNA, the CDR3 is TGTGCCAGCAGCGCCGGGACAGGGGGCCCTACCTACAATGAGCAGTTCTTC.

This rearrangement joins TRBV7-2 to TRBJ2-1; D is perhaps TRBD2 (5 bases). Germline CDR1 and CDR2: SGHTA and FQGNSA. The CDR3 runs 14 residues. Trimming took off 3 bases at V and 7 bases at J, with 13 bases between the two ends. In DNA form, the CDR3 reads TGTGCCAGCAGCTTTCTGGAGGTACGGAATGAGCAGTTCTTC. It is translated as CASSFLEVRNEQFF.

A single count supports this clone. The gene calls are TRBV5-4 and TRBJ2-7, with D maybe TRBD2 (5 bases). Between the trimmed V and J ends, which lost 0 bases and 2 bases, there was a span of 12 bases. The CDR3 has 15 amino acids. Germline CDR1 is SGHNT and CDR2 is YYREEE (reference sequence). This CDR3 is CASSLGGIGTYEQYF. CDR3 sequence (DNA): TGTGCCAGCAGCTTGGGGGGTATCGGGACCTACGAGCAGTACTTC.

The chain couples TRBV7-8 to TRBJ2-7, with TRBD1 matching 8 bases. V lost 2 bases and J lost 6; bases outside the gene matches: 6. This CDR3 contains 14 residues. Germline loops: CDR1 SGHVS, CDR2 FQNEAQ. This CDR3 is CASSLTGGLREQYF. As DNA, the CDR3 is TGTGCCAGCAGCTTAACAGGGGGTCTCCGCGAGCAGTACTTC.

This rearrangement joins TRBV10-1 to TRBJ2-5, with 7 bases identical to TRBD2. The V gene end was trimmed by 5 bases and the J gene end by 3 bases; junction bases not matched to a gene: 6. Per the germline V gene, CDR1 is WNHNN and CDR2 is SYGVQD (reference sequence). CDR3 length equals 14 residues. CDR3 in DNA: TGCGCCAGCAGTAAAGAGGGAGGGAAAGAGACCCAGTACTTC. It codes for CASSKEGGKETQYF.

In nucleotides, the CDR3 is TGTGCCAGCAGCTTTGGTGGCGGGAGAAGGGCCGAGCAGTACTTC. Its protein is CASSFGGGRRAEQYF. The chain recombines TRBV11-2 with TRBJ2-7, with 7 bases that match TRBD2. The V and J ends lost 3 bases and 6 bases, in that order; junction bases with no gene match: 11. CDR1 SGHAT and CDR2 FQNNGV come from the germline V gene. CDR3 length: 15 residues.

This chain uses TRBV19 with TRBJ2-7, with 7 bases matching TRBD2. This CDR3 spans 16 amino acids. The germline V gene encodes CDR1 LNHDA and CDR2 SQIVND (reference sequence). J was trimmed by 0 bases and V by 3 bases; bases with no gene match: 8. The DNA of the CDR3 is TGTGCCAGTAGTATTATGGGAGGGATGAGCTCCTACGAGCAGTACTTC. This codes for CASSIMGGMSSYEQYF.

This chain connects TRBV6-1 to TRBJ1-5; the D gene is possibly TRBD1 (5 bases). Germline values: CDR1 MNHNS, CDR2 SASEGT. This CDR3 comprises 15 residues. V lost 4 bases and J 4 bases, leaving 14 bases between the germline ends. CDR3 loop: CASSAGGTTNQPQHF. The CDR3 nucleotides read TGTGCCAGCAGTGCTGGTGGGACTACGAATCAGCCCCAGCATTTT.

V is TRBV7-3 and J is TRBJ1-1; D perhaps matches TRBD1 (5 bases). This CDR3 has 13 residues. CDR1 and CDR2 from the germline V gene are SGHTA and FQGTGA. Trimming removed 4 bases from V and 5 bases from J, with 11 bases in between. This CDR3 reads CASSSRGPTEAFF. In DNA form, the CDR3 reads TGTGCCAGCAGCTCACGGGGACCGACTGAAGCTTTCTTT.

The genes are TRBV5-1 and TRBJ1-4, with no clear D. The CDR3 has 15 residues. CDR1 and CDR2 (germline): SGHRS, YFSETQ. Trimming removed 1 base from V and 8 bases from J, with 15 bases in between. The CDR3 region is CASSLRSESTEKLFF. In nucleotides, the CDR3 is TGCGCCAGCAGCTTGCGGTCCGAATCAACGGAAAAACTGTTTTTT.

The chain couples TRBV30 to TRBJ2-2; TRBD1 is a possible D gene (5 bases). Between the trimmed V and J ends, which lost 0 bases and 4 bases, there was a span of 12 bases. The length of the CDR3 is 15 residues. CDR1 is GTSNPN and CDR2 is SVGIG in the germline V gene (reference sequence). CDR3 in amino acids: CAWSVLGRATGELFF. In DNA form, the CDR3 reads TGTGCCTGGAGTGTACTCGGCAGGGCCACCGGGGAGCTGTTTTTT.

The gene calls are TRBV15 and TRBJ2-3; TRBD2 agrees at 9 bases. The CDR3 has 16 amino acids. V lost 8 bases, J lost 4 bases, and 13 bases stayed unmatched. Germline lookup yields CDR1 LNHNV and CDR2 YYDKDF (reference sequence). CDR3 sequence (DNA): TGTGCCACCGAGTCCGGACTAGCGTTAGGAGCAGATACGCAGTATTTT. Protein product: CATESGLALGADTQYF. The complete variable domain, with remaining parts taken from reference TRBV15 and TRBJ2-3, reads DAMVIQNPRYQVTQFGKPVTLSCSQTLNHNVMYWYQQKSSQAPKLLFHYYDKDFNNEADTPDNFQSRRPNTSFCFLDIRSPGLGDTAMYLCATESGLALGADTQYFGPGTRLTVL.

The chain combines TRBV28 with TRBJ1-2; the match to TRBD1 covers 9 bases. This CDR3 has 16 amino acids. Germline assignment: CDR1 MDHEN and CDR2 SYDVKM. The V segment lost 7 bases and the J segment 5 bases; nucleotides outside the gene matches: 14. CDR3 DNA sequence: TGTGCCAGCATGGGTTCTCCGGGACAGGGTTCTTATGGCTACACCTTC. Translating it yields CASMGSPGQGSYGYTF.

The V call is TRBV30, the J call TRBJ1-2; possibly TRBD1 for D (6 bases). Germline assignment: CDR1 GTSNPN and CDR2 SVGIG (reference sequence). V was shortened by 4 bases and J by 3 bases, with 15 bases between the two germline ends. The length of the CDR3 is 14 residues. The CDR3 nucleotides are TGTGCCTGGATCCGGGGGCCGGTTGACTATGGCTACACCTTC. Its protein product is CAWIRGPVDYGYTF.

The CDR3 loop reads CASSLGWRFDQPQHF. In nucleotides, the CDR3 is TGTGCCAGCAGCTTAGGATGGAGATTTGATCAGCCCCAGCATTTT. V is TRBV7-2 and J is TRBJ1-5, with no clear D. Looked up from germline, CDR1 is SGHTA and CDR2 is FQGNSA. The V and J ends lost 1 base and 5 bases respectively, with 12 bases between them. CDR3 length equals 15 residues.

The chain carries TRBV5-6 and TRBJ1-1; 8 bases are a match to TRBD1. Germline V CDR1 and CDR2: SGHDT, YYEEEE. The ends lost 2 bases at V and 0 bases at J; junction bases unmatched: 6. There are 16 residues in the CDR3. CDR3 sequence (DNA): TGTGCCAGCAGCTTCTTCAGGGGGCAAATGAACACTGAAGCTTTCTTT. This gives the protein CASSFFRGQMNTEAFF. The full variable domain, in which reference TRBV5-6 and TRBJ1-1 provide the parts outside the CDR3, is DAGVTQSPTHLIKTRGQQVTLRCSPKSGHDTVSWYQQALGQGPQFIFQYYEEEERQRGNFPDRFSGHQFPNYSSELNVNALLLGDSALYLCASSFFRGQMNTEAFFGQGTRLTVV.

The V call is TRBV7-9, the J call TRBJ2-3, with 9 positions matching TRBD2. Germline V gene data show CDR1 as SEHNR and CDR2 as FQNEAQ (reference sequence). The trim removed 5 bases at V and 3 bases at J, leaving 15 bases unmatched. The CDR3 contains 18 residues. In DNA, the CDR3 is TGTGCCAGCAGCCCTCGTGAACACCTAGCGGGGAGGACAGATACGCAGTATTTT. It specifies CASSPREHLAGRTDTQYF.

The rearrangement uses TRBV14 and TRBJ2-1, with TRBD2 as a possible D gene (5 bases). CDR1 SGHDN and CDR2 FVKESK come from the germline V gene. Trimming removed 0 bases from V and 5 bases from J, with 17 bases in between. This CDR3 region has 17 residues. CDR3 DNA: TGTGCCAGCAGCCAAGACAGTGTTCAAAAGGGAGACAATGAGCAGTTCTTC. This encodes CASSQDSVQKGDNEQFF. Based on the CDR3 plus reference TRBV14 and TRBJ2-1, the full variable domain is EAGVTQFPSHSVIEKGQTVTLRCDPISGHDNLYWYRRVMGKEIKFLLHFVKESKQDESGMPNNRFLAERTGGTYSTLKVQPAELEDSGVYFCASSQDSVQKGDNEQFFGPGTRLTVL.

The gene calls are TRBV27 and TRBJ1-5; 8 positions agree with TRBD1. Germline V gene sequence: CDR1 MNHEY, CDR2 SMNVEV (reference sequence). CDR3 length equals 15 residues. The V and J ends lost 9 bases and 7 bases, in that order; junction bases with no gene match: 14. The CDR3 here is CASYPGGARKQPQHF. As DNA, the CDR3 is TGTGCCAGTTACCCAGGGGGCGCGCGGAAACAGCCCCAGCATTTT.

A single count supports this clone. One end of the junction does not line up with germline, which may come from a read error. The chain combines TRBV9 with TRBJ2-1; 10 bases map to TRBD2. This CDR3 comprises 17 residues. Germline lookup yields CDR1 SGDLS and CDR2 YYNGEE. CDR3 amino acids: CAGSVRALAGAYNEQFF. CDR3 nucleotides: TGTGCCGGCAGCGTCCGTGCCCTAGCGGGAGCCTACAATGAGCAGTTCTTC.

This clone was seen once. This chain links TRBV6-1 with TRBJ2-3; maybe TRBD2 (6 bases). Trimming took off 0 bases at V and 5 bases at J, with 12 bases between the two ends. Germline values: CDR1 MNHNS, CDR2 SASEGT. The CDR3 is 15 amino acids. As DNA, the CDR3 is TGTGCCAGCAGTGAAGCCGCGGGGCTCGTAGATACGCAGTATTTT. Translation: CASSEAAGLVDTQYF.

The chain uses TRBV7-2 and TRBJ1-6; possibly TRBD1 for D (5 bases). This CDR3 has 17 residues. Germline values: CDR1 SGHTA, CDR2 FQGNSA. With 5 bases removed from V and 4 bases from J, the gap between germline ends came to 18 bases. This CDR3 is CASSTSPRQGYNSPLHF. The CDR3 DNA reads TGTGCCAGCAGCACCTCCCCCCGGCAGGGTTATAATTCACCCCTCCACTTT.